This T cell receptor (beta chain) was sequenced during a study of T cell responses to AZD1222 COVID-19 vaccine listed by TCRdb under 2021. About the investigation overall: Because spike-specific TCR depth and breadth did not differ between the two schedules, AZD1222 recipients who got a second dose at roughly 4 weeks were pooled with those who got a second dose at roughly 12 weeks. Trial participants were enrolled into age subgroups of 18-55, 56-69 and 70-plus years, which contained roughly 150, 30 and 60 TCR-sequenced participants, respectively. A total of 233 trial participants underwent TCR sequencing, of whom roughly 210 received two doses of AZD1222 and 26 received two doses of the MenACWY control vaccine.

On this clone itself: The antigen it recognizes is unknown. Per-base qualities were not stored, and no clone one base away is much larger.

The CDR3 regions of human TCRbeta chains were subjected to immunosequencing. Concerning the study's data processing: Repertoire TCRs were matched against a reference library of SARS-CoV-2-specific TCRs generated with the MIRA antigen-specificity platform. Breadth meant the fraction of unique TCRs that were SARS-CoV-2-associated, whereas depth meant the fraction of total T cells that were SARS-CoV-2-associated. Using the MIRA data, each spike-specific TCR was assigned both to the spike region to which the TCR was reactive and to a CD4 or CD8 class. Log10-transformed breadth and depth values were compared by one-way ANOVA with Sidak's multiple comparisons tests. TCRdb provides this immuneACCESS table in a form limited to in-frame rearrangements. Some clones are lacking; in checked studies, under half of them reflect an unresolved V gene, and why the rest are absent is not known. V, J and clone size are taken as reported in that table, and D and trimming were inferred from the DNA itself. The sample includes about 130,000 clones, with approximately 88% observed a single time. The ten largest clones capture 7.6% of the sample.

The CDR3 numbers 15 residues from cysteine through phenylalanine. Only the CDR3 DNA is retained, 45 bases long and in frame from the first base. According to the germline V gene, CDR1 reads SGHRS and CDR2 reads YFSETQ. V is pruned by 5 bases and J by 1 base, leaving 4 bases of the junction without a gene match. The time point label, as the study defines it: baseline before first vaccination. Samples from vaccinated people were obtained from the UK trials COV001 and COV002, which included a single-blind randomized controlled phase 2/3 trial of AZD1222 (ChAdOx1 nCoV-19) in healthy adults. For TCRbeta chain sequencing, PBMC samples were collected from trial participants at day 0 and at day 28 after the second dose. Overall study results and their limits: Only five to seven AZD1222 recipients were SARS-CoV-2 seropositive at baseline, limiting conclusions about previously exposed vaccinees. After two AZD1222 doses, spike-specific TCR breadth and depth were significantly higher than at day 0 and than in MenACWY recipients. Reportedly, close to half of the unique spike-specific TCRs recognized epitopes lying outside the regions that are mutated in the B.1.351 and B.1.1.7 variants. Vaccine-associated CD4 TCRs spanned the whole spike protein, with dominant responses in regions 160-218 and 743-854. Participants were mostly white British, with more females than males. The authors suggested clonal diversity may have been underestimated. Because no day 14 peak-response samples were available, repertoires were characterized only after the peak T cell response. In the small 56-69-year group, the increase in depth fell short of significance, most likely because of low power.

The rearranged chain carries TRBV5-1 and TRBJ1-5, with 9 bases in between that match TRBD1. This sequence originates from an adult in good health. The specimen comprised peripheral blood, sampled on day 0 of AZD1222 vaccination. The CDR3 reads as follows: CASSSQGASNQPQHF. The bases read TGCGCCAGCAGTTCACAGGGGGCGAGCAATCAGCCCCAGCATTTT.